In this sample, the clone carrying this T cell receptor (beta chain) turned up a few times. What it recognizes is unknown. The sample belongs to a study of beta chain features in type 1 diabetes. The study, taken as a whole, reports: Patients with type 1 diabetes carried fewer insertions and had more deletions at their VDJ junctions. Moderate yet significant TCRB CDR3 shortening was seen in Type 1 diabetes patients in all four CD4+ subsets.

The sequenced template was cDNA made from the entire isolated RNA. The table came from immunoSEQ multiplex PCR; TCRdb's copy has only in-frame clones and leaves some out. This sample yields 900,000 or so clones, of which roughly a sixth are seen a single time; 0.023% belongs to the top ten. The germline V gene has CDR1 SGHAT and CDR2 FQDESV (reference sequence). V dropped 0 bases and J dropped 2 bases, with 10 bases sitting between them. The CDR3 is made up of 15 amino acids. CD4+ cells of the naive, central memory, regulatory and stem cell-like memory types were sorted via CD45RO/CCR7/CD25/CD127/CD95/CD27.

J is TRBJ2-5 and V is TRBV11-1; no clear D gene. The clonotype originates from a woman aged 18-30 years in good health. Material: naive CD4+ T cells from blood. CDR3 region: CASSLAAGSQETQYF. DNA of the CDR3: TGTGCCAGCAGCTTAGCGGCCGGGTCTCAAGAGACCCAGTACTTC.